These T cell receptor beta chains were read from a single sample in a study of blood T cell repertoires in COVID-19. Sequencing was performed with immunoSEQ multiplex PCR; in TCRdb, only in-frame clones are kept and a portion is missing. The table shows some 170,000 clones, with approximately 80% occurring only once. The sequenced material came from peripheral blood. The receptors were sampled from a woman aged 35 to 49 with COVID-19, enrolled during active disease. Both conserved end residues are part of each CDR3. A D gene is named only where the DNA matches it firmly. Not all rows give a size; the values are once, few, many and, for expanded clones, a class.

d_call clone_size j_call v_call cdr3_nt cdr3_aa
NA NA TRBJ1-5 TRBV5-5 TGTGCCAGCAGGCGGGGCGGCGGGGGTCAGCCCCAGCATTTT CASRRGGGGQPQHF
NA NA TRBJ2-7 TRBV9 TGTGCCAGCAGCGTCTACAGGGTCGGAGCCTCCCAAGACGAGCAGTACTTC CASSVYRVGASQDEQYF
NA once TRBJ1-2 TRBV4-1 TGCGCCAGCAGCCAGCGACAGCACTCTGGCGGCTACACCTTC CASSQRQHSGGYTF
TRBD2 NA TRBJ2-2 TRBV13 TGTGCCAGCAGCTTTTCGACGGGGGGGCCCGGGGAGCTGTTTTTT CASSFSTGGPGELFF
TRBD2 once TRBJ2-3 TRBV5-1 TGCGCCAGCAGCAGACTTAGCGGGAGGGAGGCAGATACGCAGTATTTT CASSRLSGREADTQYF
TRBD1 NA TRBJ1-2 TRBV10-1 TGCGCCAGCAGTGAGACCGGGACAGGGAATGGCTACACCTTC CASSETGTGNGYTF
NA NA TRBJ1-1 TRBV27 TGTGCCAGCAGCGGCCCAGGGGTGAACACTGAAGCTTTCTTT CASSGPGVNTEAFF
TRBD1 NA TRBJ1-3 TRBV12-5 TGTGCTAGTGGTTTCCTTCGGGACAGCCCCTCTGGAAACACCATATATTTT CASGFLRDSPSGNTIYF
TRBD2 few TRBJ2-2 TRBV19 TGTGCCAGTATCAAGAGCGGGAGAGGGGCGAACACCGGGGAGCTGTTTTTT CASIKSGRGANTGELFF
TRBD2 NA TRBJ2-7 TRBV9 TGTGCCAGCAGCGTGGGGGGGACGGCCTCCTACGAGCAGTACTTC CASSVGGTASYEQYF
NA NA TRBJ1-2 TRBV5-1 TGCGCCAGCAGCTGGCAGGATGGGGGCTACACCTTC CASSWQDGGYTF
TRBD1 few TRBJ1-6 TRBV11-2 TGTGCCAGCAGCTTAGGGACAGGGGATTCACCCCTCCACTTT CASSLGTGDSPLHF
TRBD1 NA TRBJ2-3 TRBV7-9 TGTGCCAGCAGCCCAAGGACAGGGGAGTTAGATACGCAGTATTTT CASSPRTGELDTQYF
TRBD1 NA TRBJ1-1 TRBV6-4 TGTGCCAGCAGTGACGGTGCCGGGGGACAGGGAGGCTCTGAAGCTTTCTTT CASSDGAGGQGGSEAFF
NA NA TRBJ1-2 TRBV24-1 TGTGCCACCAGTGCCCTGGACAAACCCAATGGCTACACCTTC CATSALDKPNGYTF
TRBD1 once TRBJ1-2 TRBV6-5 TGTGCCAGCAGTTACCACAGGGGGGAGTATGGCTACACCTTC CASSYHRGEYGYTF
TRBD1 NA TRBJ1-1 TRBV11-2 TGTGCCAGCAGTATAGAGGGGGCCATTATGAACACTGAAGCTTTCTTT CASSIEGAIMNTEAFF
TRBD2 once TRBJ2-3 TRBV4-1 TGCGCCAGCAGCCAAGATCCGGGAGGGACAGATACGCAGTATTTT CASSQDPGGTDTQYF
NA NA TRBJ1-5 TRBV7-9 TGTGCCAGCAGCTCCTCGGGAGGGAGTGGTCAGCCCCAGCATTTT CASSSSGGSGQPQHF
NA once TRBJ1-3 TRBV7-9 TGTGCCAGCAGCCTTAATACGGGGAGTGGAAACACCATATATTTT CASSLNTGSGNTIYF
TRBD2 NA TRBJ2-1 TRBV2 TGTGCCAGCTCACTAGGACTAGTTACCTACAATGAGCAGTTCTTC CASSLGLVTYNEQFF
TRBD2 NA TRBJ2-5 TRBV7-9 TGTGCCAGCAGCTTAGGAGGCGGGGGTCTCCAAGAGACCCAGTACTTC CASSLGGGGLQETQYF
TRBD1 NA TRBJ1-2 TRBV27 TGTGCCAGCAGTTATGACCGGGACAGGGTCACCTTC CASSYDRDRVTF
NA NA TRBJ1-5 TRBV5-8 TGTGCCAGCAGCTTTACTCGGGGCAATCAGCCCCAGCATTTT CASSFTRGNQPQHF
NA few TRBJ1-1 TRBV7-3 TGTGCCAGCAGCCGGTCGGGGGGCTCACGTGAAGCTTTCTTT CASSRSGGSREAFF
NA NA TRBJ1-5 TRBV19 TGTGCCAGTAGTAGCAGACAAGTAGCCCAGCATTTT CASSSRQVAQHF